The next 14 T cell receptor beta chains were all read from a single sample in a study of cytomegalovirus exposure and HLA in healthy donors. PCR used 60 Vbeta primers and 13 Jbeta primers. The method was immunoSEQ multiplex PCR; TCRdb's version includes in-frame clones alone and lacks a portion of them. This sample has about 160,000 clones; 84% occur once, and the top ten carry 5% to 7.5%. Sequenced: PBMCs. Receptor source: a man aged 45-65 years in good health and CMV-seropositive.

The chain carries TRBV19 and TRBJ1-2, with D possibly being TRBD1 (5 bases). This CDR3 has 13 amino acids. Germline CDR1 LNHDA, CDR2 SQIVND (reference sequence). V lost 8 bases and J lost 4, with 14 bases in between. The CDR3: CASERGTTYGYTF. CDR3 DNA: TGTGCCAGTGAAAGAGGGACTACCTATGGCTACACCTTC.

The chain has TRBV13 and TRBJ2-2; 8 bases fit TRBD2. Germline CDR1 reads PRHDT; CDR2 reads FYEKMQ (reference sequence). The CDR3 length is 13 residues. Germline trimming cut 7 bases from V and 9 bases from J; bases unmatched to any gene: 7. Here the CDR3 reads CASTEGGRRELFF. The CDR3 DNA sequence: TGTGCCAGCACTGAGGGCGGGAGGAGGGAGCTGTTTTTT. The full variable domain, rest sourced from reference TRBV13 and TRBJ2-2, is AAGVIQSPRHLIKEKRETATLKCYPIPRHDTVYWYQQGPGQDPQFLISFYEKMQSDKGSIPDRFSAQQFSDYHSELNMSSLELGDSALYFCASTEGGRRELFFGEGSRLTVL.

The chain combines TRBV27 with TRBJ1-1, with 8 positions matching TRBD1. Germline values: CDR1 MNHEY, CDR2 SMNVEV (reference sequence). The CDR3 is made up of 12 amino acids. V shed 8 bases, J shed 10 bases, and the junction held 9 bases outside the gene matches. The CDR3 loop reads CASRKSTGGAFF. Here the CDR3 DNA reads TGTGCCAGCCGGAAATCAACAGGGGGAGCTTTCTTT.

The chain links TRBV30 to TRBJ2-5; 7 bases are a match to TRBD2. CDR3 length equals 13 residues. Germline V gene sequence: CDR1 GTSNPN, CDR2 SVGIG (reference sequence). The ends lost 5 bases at V and 3 bases at J; junction bases unmatched: 6. The CDR3, as DNA: TGTGCCTGGGTCGGTGCGGGAGAAGAGACCCAGTACTTC. Translating it yields CAWVGAGEETQYF.

The J gene is TRBJ2-3, the V gene TRBV19; D is perhaps TRBD2 (6 bases). The germline gives CDR1 LNHDA, CDR2 SQIVND (reference sequence). Between the trimmed V and J ends, which lost 6 bases and 2 bases, there was a span of 9 bases. The CDR3 consists of 13 residues. Here the CDR3 DNA reads TGTGCCAGTAGGGGGACTCTCACAGATACGCAGTATTTT. Translated, it gives CASRGTLTDTQYF.

This rearrangement joins TRBV27 to TRBJ2-7; 13 nucleotides match TRBD2. There are 17 residues in the CDR3. Germline V gene data show CDR1 as MNHEY and CDR2 as SMNVEV (reference sequence). The ends lost 1 base at V and 2 bases at J; junction bases unmatched: 5. CDR3 residues: CASSLYGTSGEAYEQYF. The CDR3 region has the DNA TGTGCCAGCAGTTTATATGGGACTAGCGGGGAGGCCTACGAGCAGTACTTC.

The rearrangement joins TRBV9 to TRBJ2-7, with TRBD1 matching over 8 bases. Trimming at V came to 4 bases and at J to 0 bases, leaving 6 bases not matched to a gene. This CDR3 spans 15 amino acids. Germline CDR1 and CDR2: SGDLS and YYNGEE. For the CDR3, the DNA is TGTGCCAGCAGCTCTCGACAGGGGCACTCCTACGAGCAGTACTTC. It codes for CASSSRQGHSYEQYF. Filled out from reference TRBV9 and TRBJ2-7, the complete variable domain reads DSGVTQTPKHLITATGQRVTLRCSPRSGDLSVYWYQQSLDQGLQFLIQYYNGEERAKGNILERFSAQQFPDLHSELNLSSLELGDSALYFCASSSRQGHSYEQYFGPGTRLTVT.

The chain carries TRBV19 and TRBJ1-5; D remains unclear. Germline V gives CDR1 LNHDA, CDR2 SQIVND (reference sequence). The V and J ends lost 3 bases and 0 bases respectively, with 3 bases between them. This CDR3 has 13 amino acids. The CDR3 here is CASSMASNQPQHF. The CDR3 DNA sequence: TGTGCCAGTAGTATGGCTAGCAATCAGCCCCAGCATTTT.

The J gene is TRBJ2-7, the V gene TRBV5-1, with D unclear. Germline CDR1 and CDR2: SGHRS and YFSETQ. The length of the CDR3 is 13 residues. V was cut by 2 bases and J by 0 bases, with 6 bases left in between. DNA of the CDR3: TGCGCCAGCAGCTTCGGTTTCTCCTACGAGCAGTACTTC. The encoded protein is CASSFGFSYEQYF.

This clone has just one count. CDR3 amino acids: CASSVGYSNQPQHF. CDR3 nucleotide sequence: TGTGCCAGCAGTGTCGGTTATAGCAATCAGCCCCAGCATTTT. The J gene is TRBJ1-5, the V gene TRBV27; D is unclear. Trimming pared 5 bases from V and 0 bases from J, leaving 8 bases between. The CDR3 loop spans 14 amino acids. The V gene's germline CDR1 is MNHEY and CDR2 SMNVEV (reference sequence).

The CDR3 DNA follows: TGTGCCTCCGCGGCAGGGACAGGGGATGAAAAACTGTTTTTT. This gives the protein CASAAGTGDEKLFF. The rearrangement uses TRBV6-1 and TRBJ1-4; 10 bases fit TRBD1. J was trimmed by 6 bases and V by 11 bases; bases with no gene match: 9. This CDR3 region has 14 residues. The germline V gene has CDR1 MNHNS and CDR2 SASEGT.

This clone was counted between two and nine times. The V and J genes are TRBV6-6 and TRBJ2-3; no firm D call. Trimming stripped 6 bases from V and 0 bases from J, with 7 bases between. Germline V gene sequence: CDR1 MNHNY, CDR2 SVGAGI (reference sequence). This CDR3 comprises 13 residues. CDR3 in amino acids: CASSEESTDTQYF. The CDR3 DNA reads as TGTGCCAGCAGCGAGGAAAGCACAGATACGCAGTATTTT.

The chain links TRBV7-6 to TRBJ2-2; D is possibly TRBD2 (6 bases). V lost 5 bases to trimming and J lost 1 base, with 11 bases between them. The germline gives CDR1 SGHVS, CDR2 FNYEAQ. The CDR3 loop spans 15 amino acids. The CDR3 nucleotides are TGTGCCAGCAGCCGTGGGACTGAGAACACCGGGGAGCTGTTTTTT. Protein product: CASSRGTENTGELFF.

The chain combines TRBV15 with TRBJ2-2, with TRBD2 matching over 8 bases. In germline, CDR1 is LNHNV, CDR2 YYDKDF (reference sequence). V was pared by 1 base and J by 1 base, with 11 bases of the junction left unmatched. CDR3 length equals 19 residues. The CDR3 DNA sequence: TGTGCCACCAGCAGAGTGGTAGGAGCGGGAGTCCTGAACACCGGGGAGCTGTTTTTT. It encodes CATSRVVGAGVLNTGELFF.